One sample yielded the 2 T cell receptor beta chains listed below, sequenced in a study of shared T cell receptors in the human thymus. Sequencing was performed with immunoSEQ multiplex PCR; in TCRdb, only in-frame clones are kept and a portion is missing. This sample has hundreds of thousands of clones, with 88% found just once. This same sample was also taken into another study, of human thymus T cells.

Sequenced material: thymocytes. Receptors originate from a boy in the first two years of life with a congenital heart defect.

The rearrangement uses TRBV4-1 and TRBJ2-7; 15 nucleotides align to TRBD2. Trimming cost V 4 bases and J 0 bases; bases outside gene matches: 10. The CDR3 is 19 amino acids. Germline V gene sequence: CDR1 MGHRA, CDR2 YSYEKL. The CDR3, as DNA: TGCGCCAGCAGCCCCGACGGGACTAGCGGGAGGACCGGCTCCTACGAGCAGTACTTC. Amino acid sequence: CASSPDGTSGRTGSYEQYF.

The chain is built from TRBV19 and TRBJ2-2, with D possibly TRBD2 on 5 matching bases. Germline loops: CDR1 LNHDA, CDR2 SQIVND (reference sequence). The V and J ends lost 7 bases and 6 bases respectively, with 21 bases between them. CDR3 length equals 16 residues. CDR3 sequence: CASILRALGGPGELFF. DNA for the CDR3: TGTGCCAGTATTCTCCGGGCTCTTGGAGGACCCGGGGAGCTGTTTTTT. Combining the CDR3 with reference TRBV19 and TRBJ2-2 gives the whole variable domain DGGITQSPKYLFRKEGQNVTLSCEQNLNHDAMYWYRQDPGQGLRLIYYSQIVNDFQKGDIAEGYSVSREKKESFPLTVTSAQKNPTAFYLCASILRALGGPGELFFGEGSRLTVL.